Included here is one T cell receptor (beta chain) sequence, with context. Antigen specificity is unknown. Produced via immunoSEQ multiplex PCR; TCRdb's table is partial and in-frame only. Of some 350,000 clones in the sample, around 90% were seen once. The CDR3 covers 17 residues. These data originate in a study of cytomegalovirus exposure and HLA in healthy donors. Turning to the study itself: In a later analysis, the 100 to 150 validation repertoires were reported to have used the same platform as the roughly 610 first-cohort repertoires.

General study points: Cytomegalovirus-associated TCR beta chains were listed, numbering 150 to 200. A few chains tied to CMV proved CMV antigen-specific in vitro.

V is TRBV21-1 and J is TRBJ2-3; the tabulated D call, TRBD2, remains unverified against the DNA. TRBV21-1 is noted as a pseudogene. The material sequenced was PBMCs. This receptor was taken from a woman aged 30 to 39 in good health and CMV-seropositive. CDR3 sequence: CASIRIRAGGTTDTQYF. CDR3 sequence (DNA): TGTGCCAGCATTCGGATAAGAGCGGGAGGGACCACAGATACGCAGTATTTT.